This section outlines one TCR beta chain sequence together with its context. The junction and the germline gene differ at one end; a read error may be behind it. This entry belongs to a study of blood T cells in healthy people across ages. The second PCR ran roughly 6 to 11 cycles with a sample-barcoded 5' primer and J-beta primers. Each CDR3 protein is one row after TCRdb ran MiXCR on the 5' RACE reads. The table lists fewer than 2,000,000 distinct CDR3 sequences, about two fifths of them singletons. The germline V gene has CDR1 SGHVS and CDR2 FNYEAQ. This CDR3 has 17 amino acids. Sequenced sample: blood. This TCR was sampled from a human donor in good health. The rearrangement uses TRBV7-6 and TRBJ1-5, with D possibly matching TRBD1 (5 bases). The CDR3 sequence is CAGSLNRGGDGNQPQHF. CDR3 DNA: TGTGCCGGCAGCTTGAACCGGGGGGGGGATGGCAATCAGCCCCAGCATTTT.